Listed here are 16 T cell receptor beta chains from one sample, sequenced in a study of cytomegalovirus exposure and HLA in healthy donors. Data came from immunoSEQ multiplex PCR; TCRdb stores just in-frame clones and leaves some out. Of over 200,000 clones listed, just over 85% were seen once; the top ten hold approximately 2.9%. The sample consisted of PBMCs. These receptors all stem from a woman younger than 35 in good health and CMV-seronegative.

This clone occurred once. This chain connects TRBV28 to TRBJ2-1; possibly TRBD2 for D (5 bases). V was pared by 6 bases and J by 0 bases, with 15 bases between. The CDR3 length is 16 residues. The germline gives CDR1 MDHEN, CDR2 SYDVKM. The CDR3 reads CASSLQADSSYNEQFF. The DNA for the CDR3 is TGTGCCAGCAGCCTCCAAGCGGATAGCTCCTACAATGAGCAGTTCTTC.

V gene TRBV7-3 combines with J gene TRBJ2-2; 9 bases are a match to TRBD2. The germline gives CDR1 SGHTA, CDR2 FQGTGA. The CDR3 extends over 16 amino acids. The V segment lost 0 bases and the J segment 8 bases; nucleotides outside the gene matches: 7. CDR3 region: CASSLTTSGSRGELFF. Here the CDR3 DNA reads TGTGCCAGCAGCTTAACGACTAGCGGATCACGGGGGGAGCTGTTTTTT.

The V and J genes are TRBV18 and TRBJ1-1, with 8 bases matching TRBD1. Looked up from germline, CDR1 is KGHSH and CDR2 is LQKENI. The CDR3 is made up of 13 amino acids. Trimming took 2 bases from V and 4 from J; bases not matched to a gene: 0. The CDR3 region is CASSPDRGTEAFF. CDR3 sequence (DNA): TGTGCCAGCTCACCAGACAGGGGCACTGAAGCTTTCTTT.

The rearrangement links TRBV27 to TRBJ2-3, with 10 bases identical to TRBD2. CDR3 size: 15 residues. With 5 bases clipped from V and 2 bases from J, the junction kept 4 bases outside the gene matches. Germline CDR1 is MNHEY and CDR2 is SMNVEV (reference sequence). The CDR3 DNA is TGTGCCAGCAGTCCACTAGCGGGGACCACAGATACGCAGTATTTT. Its protein is CASSPLAGTTDTQYF.

This sequence joins TRBV10-3 and TRBJ2-7; D might be TRBD2 (7 bases). This CDR3 is built from 13 residues. The germline V and J ends were trimmed by 10 bases and 5 bases, with 18 bases remaining between them. Germline lookup yields CDR1 ENHRY and CDR2 SYGVKD. The CDR3 coding sequence is TGTGCCACGGCCCCGGGGGGCAGGAACGAGCAGTACTTC. Translating it yields CATAPGGRNEQYF.

The J gene is TRBJ2-1, the V gene TRBV5-6, with 7 bases lining up with TRBD2. V was pared by 0 bases and J by 8 bases, with 5 bases of the junction left unmatched. Germline CDR1 and CDR2: SGHDT and YYEEEE. The CDR3 totals 14 residues. In DNA, the CDR3 is TGTGCCAGCAGCTTGGGGACTAGTAAACATGAGCAGTTCTTC. Its translation is CASSLGTSKHEQFF.

V is TRBV19 and J is TRBJ2-5; TRBD1 matches 10 bases. V trimming: 3 bases; J trimming: 3 bases; junction bases outside the gene matches: 1. Germline loops: CDR1 LNHDA, CDR2 SQIVND (reference sequence). The CDR3 runs to 14 residues. The CDR3 sequence: CASSIGTGEETQYF. The CDR3 DNA reads TGTGCCAGTAGTATCGGGACAGGGGAAGAGACCCAGTACTTC.

J is TRBJ1-2 and V is TRBV7-3, with TRBD1 as a possible D gene (5 bases). Per germline, CDR1 SGHTA and CDR2 FQGTGA. V lost 5 bases and J lost 0, with 7 bases in between. This CDR3 has 13 amino acids. CDR3 amino acids: CASSQGANYGYTF. The CDR3, as DNA: TGTGCCAGCAGCCAAGGGGCTAACTATGGCTACACCTTC.

The CDR3 nucleotides read TGTGCCAGCAGCCAAGGGCAGGGTGGCTATGGCTACACCTTC. Encoded protein: CASSQGQGGYGYTF. The chain combines TRBV11-2 with TRBJ1-2, with D tentatively TRBD1 (5 bases). Trimming took off 5 bases at V and 4 bases at J, with 14 bases between the two ends. Germline loops: CDR1 SGHAT, CDR2 FQNNGV. The CDR3 runs to 14 residues.

This clone was detected once. Other DNA sequences in the sample encode the same CDR3. V gene TRBV5-1 combines with J gene TRBJ2-1, with D unclear. CDR1 SGHRS and CDR2 YFSETQ come from the germline V gene. CDR3 size: 12 residues. The V and J ends lost 1 base and 7 bases respectively, with 6 bases between them. For the CDR3, the DNA is TGCGCCAGCAGCTTGCCGGGTAATGAGCAGTTCTTC. It is translated as CASSLPGNEQFF.

This rearrangement joins TRBV18 to TRBJ2-7, with 7 bases aligning to TRBD1. V trimming: 6 bases; J trimming: 1 base; junction bases outside the gene matches: 3. The germline gives CDR1 KGHSH, CDR2 LQKENI. The CDR3 length is 13 residues. The CDR3 bases are TGTGCCAGCTCGAAGGGACAGTCCTACGAGCAGTACTTC. Amino acids: CASSKGQSYEQYF. Complete variable domain (other parts from reference TRBV18 and TRBJ2-7): NAGVMQNPRHLVRRRGQEARLRCSPMKGHSHVYWYRQLPEEGLKFMVYLQKENIIDESGMPKERFSAEFPKEGPSILRIQQVVRGDSAAYFCASSKGQSYEQYFGPGTRLTVT.

The chain carries TRBV7-3 and TRBJ2-1; 11 nucleotides match TRBD1. Germline CDR1 and CDR2: SGHTA and FQGTGA. This CDR3 region has 15 residues. J gave up 5 bases and V 4 bases, and 4 bases lay outside the gene matches. Here the CDR3 DNA reads TGTGCCAGCAGCTCAGGGGACAGGGGGGACAATGAGCAGTTCTTC. Translating it yields CASSSGDRGDNEQFF.

The J gene is TRBJ2-4, the V gene TRBV4-3, with TRBD2 matching over 7 bases. J gave up 8 bases and V 0 bases, and 7 bases lay outside the gene matches. CDR1 is LGHNA and CDR2 is YSLEER in the germline V gene. CDR3 size: 15 residues. CDR3 in amino acids: CASSQDGRESYIQYF. In nucleotides, the CDR3 is TGCGCCAGCAGCCAAGACGGGCGGGAGTCTTACATTCAGTACTTC.

This sequence joins TRBV28 and TRBJ2-7, with 9 bases lining up with TRBD2. Looked up from germline, CDR1 is MDHEN and CDR2 is SYDVKM. CDR3 size: 15 residues. V gave up 5 bases and J gave up 9 bases; unmatched junction bases: 14. CDR3 in DNA: TGTGCCAGCAGTGGGTTAGTACTAGCGGGTAACAGGCAGTACTTC. This gives the protein CASSGLVLAGNRQYF.

The chain uses TRBV27 and TRBJ1-2; 10 bases line up with TRBD1. The CDR3 runs 15 residues. Germline V gene sequence: CDR1 MNHEY, CDR2 SMNVEV (reference sequence). Trimming took 5 bases from V and 5 from J; bases not matched to a gene: 8. Written as DNA, the CDR3 is TGTGCCAGCAGTCCCCAGACAGGGGGCATGTATGGCTACACCTTC. This gives the protein CASSPQTGGMYGYTF.

The V and J genes are TRBV5-6 and TRBJ2-1, with D perhaps matching TRBD1 (6 bases). CDR3 length equals 17 residues. The V end was cut by 4 bases, the J end by 3 bases, with 20 bases between. Per the germline V gene, CDR1 is SGHDT and CDR2 is YYEEEE. The CDR3 DNA is TGTGCCAGCAGCCCAACCCCAGGCAGGGGTAGCTACAATGAGCAGTTCTTC. It translates to CASSPTPGRGSYNEQFF.